This T cell receptor (beta chain) was recorded in a study of cytomegalovirus exposure and HLA in healthy donors. This clone was counted a few times. The study ran its PCR with 60 Vbeta and 13 Jbeta primers. Data came from immunoSEQ multiplex PCR; TCRdb stores just in-frame clones and leaves some out. The table has about 160,000 clones, 75% to 90% seen once. The sequence came from a male donor in good health and CMV-seropositive. The sample taken for sequencing was PBMCs.

CDR3 region: CASSPRDRDVYEQYF. CDR3 DNA: TGTGCCAGCAGCCCGCGGGACAGGGATGTCTACGAGCAGTACTTC. The rearrangement links TRBV4-2 to TRBJ2-7; TRBD1 matches at 9 bases. V gave up 4 bases and J gave up 3 bases; unmatched junction bases: 7. In germline, CDR1 is LGHNA, CDR2 YNFKEQ. The CDR3 sequence is 15 residues long.